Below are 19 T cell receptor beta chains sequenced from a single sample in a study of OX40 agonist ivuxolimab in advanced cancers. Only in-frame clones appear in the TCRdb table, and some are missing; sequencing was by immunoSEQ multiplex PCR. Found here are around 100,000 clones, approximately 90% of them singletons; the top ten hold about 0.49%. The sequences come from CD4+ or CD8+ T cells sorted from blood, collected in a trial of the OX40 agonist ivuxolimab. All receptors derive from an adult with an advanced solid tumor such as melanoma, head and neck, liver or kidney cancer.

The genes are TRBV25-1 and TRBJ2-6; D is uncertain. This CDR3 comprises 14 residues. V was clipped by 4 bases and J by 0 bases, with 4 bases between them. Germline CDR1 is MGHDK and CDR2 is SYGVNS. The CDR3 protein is CASSAHSGANVLTF. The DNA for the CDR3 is TGTGCCAGCAGTGCCCACTCTGGGGCCAACGTCCTGACTTTC.

In nucleotides, the CDR3 is TGTGCCAGCAGCGGGAGATCGACCGGGGCCAACGTCCTGACTTTC. This gives the protein CASSGRSTGANVLTF. This chain joins TRBV11-2 and TRBJ2-6; perhaps TRBD2 as D (5 bases). V was clipped by 5 bases and J by 4 bases, with 12 bases between them. CDR3 length: 15 residues. The germline gives CDR1 SGHAT, CDR2 FQNNGV.

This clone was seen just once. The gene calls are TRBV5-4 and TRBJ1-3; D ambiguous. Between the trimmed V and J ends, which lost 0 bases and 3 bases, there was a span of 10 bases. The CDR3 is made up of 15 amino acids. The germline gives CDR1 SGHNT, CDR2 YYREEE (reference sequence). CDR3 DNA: TGTGCCAGCAGCTTGGCGTCCGGGATTGGAAACACCATATATTTT. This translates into CASSLASGIGNTIYF.

This chain's CDR3 is CASSFTGGASYEQYF. The DNA for the CDR3 is TGTGCCAGCAGCTTTACAGGGGGCGCCTCCTACGAGCAGTACTTC. The chain joins TRBV11-1 to TRBJ2-7; 9 bases are a match to TRBD1. There are 15 residues in the CDR3. V gave up 3 bases and J gave up 0 bases; unmatched junction bases: 3. Germline V gene sequence: CDR1 SGHAT, CDR2 FQDESV (reference sequence). The whole variable domain, remainder taken from reference TRBV11-1 and TRBJ2-7, is EAEVAQSPRYKITEKSQAVAFWCDPISGHATLYWYRQILGQGPELLVQFQDESVVDDSQLPKDRFSAERLKGVDSTLKIQPAELGDSAMYLCASSFTGGASYEQYFGPGTRLTVT.

As DNA, the CDR3 is TGTGCCAGCACTTTACAAAAAGGAAACACCATATATTTT. Its protein is CASTLQKGNTIYF. The J gene is TRBJ1-3, the V gene TRBV6-5; the D is unclear. The germline CDR1 and CDR2 sequences are MNHEY and SVGAGI. Trimming removed 7 bases at V and 4 bases at J, with 11 bases between. The CDR3 extends over 13 amino acids.

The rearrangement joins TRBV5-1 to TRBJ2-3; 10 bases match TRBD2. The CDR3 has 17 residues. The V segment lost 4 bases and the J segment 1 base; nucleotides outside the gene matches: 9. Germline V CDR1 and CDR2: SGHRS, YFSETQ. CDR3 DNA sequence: TGCGCCAGCAGCCCCCTTGCCGGGACTAGCGGCACAGATACGCAGTATTTT. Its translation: CASSPLAGTSGTDTQYF. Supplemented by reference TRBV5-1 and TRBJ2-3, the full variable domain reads KAGVTQTPRYLIKTRGQQVTLSCSPISGHRSVSWYQQTPGQGLQFLFEYFSETQRNKGNFPGRFSGRQFSNSRSEMNVSTLELGDSALYLCASSPLAGTSGTDTQYFGPGTRLTVL.

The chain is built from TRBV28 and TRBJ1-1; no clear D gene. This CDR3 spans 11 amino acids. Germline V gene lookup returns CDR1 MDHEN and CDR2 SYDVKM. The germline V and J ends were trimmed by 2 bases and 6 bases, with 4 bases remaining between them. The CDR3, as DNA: TGTGCCAGCAGTTTAGTCTCTGAAGCTTTCTTT. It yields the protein CASSLVSEAFF.

The CDR3 sequence: CASSPLLGEQFF. In DNA, the CDR3 is TGTGCCAGCTCACCCCTTTTGGGTGAGCAGTTCTTC. The chain employs TRBV18 and TRBJ2-1; D is unclear. Trimming removed 3 bases from V and 9 bases from J, with 9 bases in between. This CDR3 spans 12 amino acids. Germline assignment: CDR1 KGHSH and CDR2 LQKENI.

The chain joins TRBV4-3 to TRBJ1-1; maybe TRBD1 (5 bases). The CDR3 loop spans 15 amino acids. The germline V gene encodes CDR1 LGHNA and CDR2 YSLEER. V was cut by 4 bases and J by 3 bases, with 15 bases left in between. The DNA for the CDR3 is TGCGCCAGCAGCCGCCGACAGATCGGGGACACTGAAGCTTTCTTT. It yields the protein CASSRRQIGDTEAFF.

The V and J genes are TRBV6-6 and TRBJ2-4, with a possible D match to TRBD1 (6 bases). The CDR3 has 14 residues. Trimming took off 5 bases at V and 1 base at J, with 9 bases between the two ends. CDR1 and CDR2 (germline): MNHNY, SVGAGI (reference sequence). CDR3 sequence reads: CASSLTGAKNIQYF. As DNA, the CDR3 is TGTGCCAGCAGTCTCACAGGGGCCAAAAACATTCAGTACTTC.

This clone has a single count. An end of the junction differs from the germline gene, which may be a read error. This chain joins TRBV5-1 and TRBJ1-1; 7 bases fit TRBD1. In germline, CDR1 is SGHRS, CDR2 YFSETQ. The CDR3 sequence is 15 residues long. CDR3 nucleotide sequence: TGCGCCAGCAGCTTAGATGGGACAGTTGACACTGAAGCTTTTTTT. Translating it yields CASSLDGTVDTEAFF.

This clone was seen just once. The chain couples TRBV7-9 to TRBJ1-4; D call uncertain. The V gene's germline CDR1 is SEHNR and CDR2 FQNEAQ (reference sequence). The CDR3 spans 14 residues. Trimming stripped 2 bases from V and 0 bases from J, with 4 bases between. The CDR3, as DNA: TGTGCCAGCAGCTTATTTGCAACTAATGAAAAACTGTTTTTT. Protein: CASSLFATNEKLFF.

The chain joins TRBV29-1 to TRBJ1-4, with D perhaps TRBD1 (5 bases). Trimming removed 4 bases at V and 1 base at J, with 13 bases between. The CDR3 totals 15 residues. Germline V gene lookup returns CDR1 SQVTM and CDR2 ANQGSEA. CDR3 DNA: TGCAGCGTTGCCGGGACCGCAGAAACTAATGAAAAACTGTTTTTT. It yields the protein CSVAGTAETNEKLFF.

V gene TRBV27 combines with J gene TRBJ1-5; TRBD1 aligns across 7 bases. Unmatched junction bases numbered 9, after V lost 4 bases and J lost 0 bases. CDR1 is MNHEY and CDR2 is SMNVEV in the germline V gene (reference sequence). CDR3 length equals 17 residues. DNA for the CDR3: TGTGCCAGCAGTTCCTACCGACAGGGAAATAGCAATCAGCCCCAGCATTTT. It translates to CASSSYRQGNSNQPQHF.

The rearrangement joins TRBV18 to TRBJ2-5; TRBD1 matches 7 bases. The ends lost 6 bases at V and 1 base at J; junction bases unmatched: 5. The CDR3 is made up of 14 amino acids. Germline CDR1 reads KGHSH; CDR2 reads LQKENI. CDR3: CASSRGQLQETQYF. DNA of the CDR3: TGTGCCAGCTCTAGGGGACAGCTCCAAGAGACCCAGTACTTC.

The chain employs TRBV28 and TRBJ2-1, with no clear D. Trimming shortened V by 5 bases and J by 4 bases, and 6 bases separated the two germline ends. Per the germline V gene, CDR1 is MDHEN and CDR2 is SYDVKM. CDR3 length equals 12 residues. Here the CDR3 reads CASSRIYNEQFF. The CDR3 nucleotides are TGTGCCAGCAGTCGTATTTACAATGAGCAGTTCTTC.

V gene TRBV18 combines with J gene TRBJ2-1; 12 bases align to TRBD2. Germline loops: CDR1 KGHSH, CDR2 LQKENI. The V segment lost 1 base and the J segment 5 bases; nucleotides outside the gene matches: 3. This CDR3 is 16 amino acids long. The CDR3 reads CASSPQGLAGNNEQFF. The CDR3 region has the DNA TGTGCCAGCTCACCACAGGGACTAGCGGGTAACAATGAGCAGTTCTTC.

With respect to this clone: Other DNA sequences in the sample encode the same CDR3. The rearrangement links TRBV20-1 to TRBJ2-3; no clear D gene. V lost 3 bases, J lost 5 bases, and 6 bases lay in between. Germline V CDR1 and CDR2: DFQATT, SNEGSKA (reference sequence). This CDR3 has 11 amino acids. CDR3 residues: CSARVRDTQYF. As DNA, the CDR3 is TGCAGTGCTAGGGTTCGAGATACGCAGTATTTT.

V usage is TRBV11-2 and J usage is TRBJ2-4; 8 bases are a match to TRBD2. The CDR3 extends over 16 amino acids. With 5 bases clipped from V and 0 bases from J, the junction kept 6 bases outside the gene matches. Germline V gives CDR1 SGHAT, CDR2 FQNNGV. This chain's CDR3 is CASSTGLAVAKNIQYF. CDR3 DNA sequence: TGTGCCAGCAGCACCGGACTAGCAGTAGCCAAAAACATTCAGTACTTC. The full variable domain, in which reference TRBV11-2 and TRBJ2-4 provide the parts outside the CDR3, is EAGVAQSPRYKIIEKRQSVAFWCNPISGHATLYWYQQILGQGPKLLIQFQNNGVVDDSQLPKDRFSAERLKGVDSTLKIQPAKLEDSAVYLCASSTGLAVAKNIQYFGAGTRLSVL.